This T cell receptor beta chain was sequenced for a study of OX40 agonist ivuxolimab in advanced cancers. General study findings and limits: Near-lowest levels of clonal expansion characterized partial responders at 0.1-3.0 mg/kg. Compared with CD4+, CD8+ T cells on average had more expanded clones. Clonal expansion from baseline to week 6 occurred in both CD4+ and CD8+ T cells.

For this clone: No antigen is known for it.

TCRdb keeps only in-frame clones here, not all; method: immunoSEQ multiplex PCR. Of approximately 77,000 clones listed, roughly 80% are singletons. Germline trimming cut 0 bases from V and 5 bases from J; bases unmatched to any gene: 15. The CDR3 has 18 residues. Germline lookup yields CDR1 SQVTM and CDR2 ANQGSEA. The V gene is TRBV29-1, the J gene TRBJ2-2; 7 bases agree with TRBD1. The sample here was CD4+ or CD8+ T cells sorted from blood, taken in a trial of the OX40 agonist ivuxolimab. This sequence was found in an adult with an advanced solid tumor such as melanoma, head and neck, liver or kidney cancer. The CDR3 sequence is CSVEDPKGGAWGTGELFF. In DNA form, the CDR3 reads TGCAGCGTTGAAGATCCCAAAGGGGGCGCTTGGGGGACCGGGGAGCTGTTTTTT.